These T cell receptor beta chains were read from a single sample in a study of blood T cell repertoires in COVID-19. Profiling relied on immunoSEQ multiplex PCR, and the TCRdb table lists in-frame clones only, not all of them. The sample yields 140,000 to 150,000 clones, around 86% seen once. Sequenced sample: peripheral blood. The receptor source for this set is a man aged 45 to 65 who had recovered from COVID-19. Each CDR3 is given with its conserved first and last residue. Fields, in order: clone size, V gene, D gene, J gene, CDR3 protein, CDR3 DNA. A D gene is named only where the DNA matches it firmly. Clone size, where shown, is once, few, many, or a class for clones that have expanded.

size: .
V: TRBV6-5
D: TRBD1
J: TRBJ1-4
CDR3: CASSDRASNEKLFF
DNA: TGTGCCAGCAGCGACAGGGCCTCTAATGAAAAACTGTTTTTT

size: .
V: TRBV4-3
D: .
J: TRBJ2-7
CDR3: CASSQDQAYEQYF
DNA: TGCGCCAGCAGCCAAGATCAGGCCTACGAGCAGTACTTC

size: .
V: TRBV6-1
D: .
J: TRBJ1-1
CDR3: CASSEVPQDNTEAFF
DNA: TGTGCCAGCAGTGAAGTACCACAGGACAACACTGAAGCTTTCTTT

size: .
V: TRBV5-1
D: TRBD1
J: TRBJ2-7
CDR3: CASNEQGAFYEQYF
DNA: TGCGCCAGCAACGAACAGGGGGCGTTCTACGAGCAGTACTTC

size: .
V: TRBV7-2
D: .
J: TRBJ1-1
CDR3: CASSLKVGPNTEAFF
DNA: TGTGCCAGCAGCTTAAAGGTGGGCCCGAACACTGAAGCTTTCTTT

size: .
V: TRBV7-2
D: .
J: TRBJ2-7
CDR3: CASSHGQGSYEQYF
DNA: TGTGCCAGCAGCCATGGGCAGGGGAGCTACGAGCAGTACTTC

size: .
V: TRBV11-3
D: .
J: TRBJ2-1
CDR3: CASSTPGGGGYNEQFF
DNA: TGTGCCAGCAGCACCCCCGGGGGAGGGGGCTACAATGAGCAGTTCTTC

size: .
V: TRBV4-3
D: .
J: TRBJ1-1
CDR3: CASSPARGSTEAFF
DNA: TGCGCCAGCAGCCCAGCCCGGGGTTCTACTGAAGCTTTCTTT

size: .
V: TRBV5-1
D: TRBD1
J: TRBJ2-1
CDR3: CASSLGTVNEQFF
DNA: TGCGCCAGCAGCCTCGGGACAGTCAATGAGCAGTTCTTC

size: .
V: TRBV4-2
D: .
J: TRBJ1-1
CDR3: CASSQQQNTEAFF
DNA: TGTGCCAGCAGCCAGCAACAGAACACTGAAGCTTTCTTT

size: once
V: TRBV4-2
D: .
J: TRBJ2-2
CDR3: CASSQEPAWAGSNTGELFF
DNA: TGTGCCAGCAGCCAAGAGCCGGCTTGGGCGGGGTCGAACACCGGGGAGCTGTTTTTT

size: once
V: TRBV19
D: TRBD1
J: TRBJ2-2
CDR3: CASNPGTGNTGELFF
DNA: TGTGCCAGTAACCCTGGGACAGGGAACACCGGGGAGCTGTTTTTT

size: .
V: TRBV7-9
D: .
J: TRBJ1-5
CDR3: CASSLVGGRNQPQHF
DNA: TGTGCCAGCAGCTTAGTAGGGGGAAGGAATCAGCCCCAGCATTTT

size: .
V: TRBV6-4
D: .
J: TRBJ1-1
CDR3: CASSPRGDTEAFF
DNA: TGTGCCAGCAGCCCTCGCGGGGACACTGAAGCTTTCTTT

size: .
V: TRBV9
D: .
J: TRBJ2-5
CDR3: CASSVAGGLRETQYF
DNA: TGTGCCAGCAGCGTAGCCGGGGGACTCAGAGAGACCCAGTACTTC

size: .
V: TRBV13
D: TRBD1
J: TRBJ1-2
CDR3: CASSFGDSRIYGYTF
DNA: TGTGCCAGCAGCTTTGGGGACAGCCGCATCTATGGCTACACCTTC

size: .
V: TRBV6-2/TRBV6-3
D: TRBD2
J: TRBJ2-1
CDR3: CASRPTGLAGGAPSYNEQFF
DNA: TGTGCCAGCAGACCTACCGGCTTAGCGGGGGGCGCCCCATCCTACAATGAGCAGTTCTTC

size: .
V: TRBV27
D: .
J: TRBJ2-3
CDR3: CASSLSGGGTDTQYF
DNA: TGTGCCAGCAGTTTATCCGGGGGAGGCACAGATACGCAGTATTTT

size: .
V: TRBV3-1/TRBV3-2
D: TRBD2
J: TRBJ2-2
CDR3: CASSQDRTSGGKGELFF
DNA: TGTGCCAGCAGCCAAGATCGAACTAGCGGGGGCAAGGGGGAGCTGTTTTTT

size: once
V: TRBV9
D: TRBD1
J: TRBJ1-1
CDR3: CASSVVDRGTEAFF
DNA: TGTGCCAGCAGCGTAGTTGACAGGGGCACTGAAGCTTTCTTT

size: .
V: TRBV3-1/TRBV3-2
D: .
J: TRBJ1-5
CDR3: CASSKAHREQPQHF
DNA: TGTGCCAGCAGCAAAGCCCACAGGGAGCAGCCCCAGCATTTT

size: .
V: TRBV6-2/TRBV6-3
D: .
J: TRBJ2-6
CDR3: CASSEDKYSRGANVLTF
DNA: TGTGCCAGCAGTGAGGACAAATACTCAAGAGGGGCCAACGTCCTGACTTTC

size: .
V: TRBV5-6
D: TRBD1
J: TRBJ1-1
CDR3: CASRGQGAEAFF
DNA: TGTGCCAGCAGAGGGCAGGGGGCTGAAGCTTTCTTT

size: .
V: TRBV27
D: .
J: TRBJ1-1
CDR3: CASSSQGRSEAFF
DNA: TGTGCCAGCAGTTCACAGGGACGTAGTGAAGCTTTCTTT

size: .
V: TRBV9
D: .
J: TRBJ1-4
CDR3: CASSVGNSFREKLFF
DNA: TGTGCCAGCAGCGTAGGCAACAGCTTTCGGGAAAAACTGTTTTTT

size: .
V: TRBV4-1
D: TRBD1
J: TRBJ2-7
CDR3: CASSQVWAGQGNPYEQYF
DNA: TGCGCCAGCAGCCAAGTATGGGCCGGACAGGGAAACCCCTACGAGCAGTACTTC

size: .
V: TRBV19
D: TRBD1
J: TRBJ2-3
CDR3: CASSGTGGPTDTQYF
DNA: TGTGCCAGTAGCGGGACAGGGGGACCCACAGATACGCAGTATTTT

size: .
V: TRBV7-2
D: .
J: TRBJ2-1
CDR3: CASSAGTINEQFF
DNA: TGTGCCAGCAGCGCCGGGACAATCAATGAGCAGTTCTTC

size: .
V: TRBV11-3
D: TRBD1
J: TRBJ2-4
CDR3: CASSSNRDRVSVHIQYF
DNA: TGTGCCAGCAGCTCAAACCGGGACAGGGTCTCGGTCCACATTCAGTACTTC